This TCR beta chain emerged from a study of blood T cell repertoires in COVID-19. Across the study: The United States, Italy and Spain provided the acute and convalescent COVID-19 samples. PBMCs, B-cell-depleted T cells, or T cells provided the cDNA or gDNA that made up the material.

As processed by the authors: Reference gene primers were amplified, and this amplification served to estimate nucleated cell counts. Measured with immunoSEQ multiplex PCR; TCRdb has only the in-frame clones, and not every one. D and trimming were read from the DNA, whereas the V and J calls and clone size are those reported in that table. The sample lists almost 200,000 clones; about four fifths were seen once. CDR3 size: 15 residues. The clonotype was recovered from a woman in her thirties or forties with COVID-19, enrolled during active disease. This chain joins TRBV21-1 and TRBJ1-4; the table calls TRBD1, which could not be checked here. TRBV21-1 is described as a pseudogene. Sequenced input: peripheral blood. The CDR3 is CASSKAQQYNEKLFF. As DNA, the CDR3 is TGTGCCAGCAGCAAAGCGCAACAGTATAATGAAAAACTGTTTTTT.